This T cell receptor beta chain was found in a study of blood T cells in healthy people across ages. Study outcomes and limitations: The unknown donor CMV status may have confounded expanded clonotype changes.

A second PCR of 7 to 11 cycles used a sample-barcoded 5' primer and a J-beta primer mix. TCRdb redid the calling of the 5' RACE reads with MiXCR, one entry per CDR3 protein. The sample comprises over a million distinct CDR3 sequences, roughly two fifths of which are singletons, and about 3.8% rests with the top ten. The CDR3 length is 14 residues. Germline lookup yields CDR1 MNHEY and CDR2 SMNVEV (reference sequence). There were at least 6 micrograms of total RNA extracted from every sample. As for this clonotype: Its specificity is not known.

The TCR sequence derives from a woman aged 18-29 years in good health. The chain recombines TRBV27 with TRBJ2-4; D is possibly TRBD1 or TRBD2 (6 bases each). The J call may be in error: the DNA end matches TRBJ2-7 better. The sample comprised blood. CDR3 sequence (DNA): TGTGCCAGTCGAGGGGGGAGCGAATCCTACGAGCAGTACTTC. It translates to CASRGGSESYEQYF.